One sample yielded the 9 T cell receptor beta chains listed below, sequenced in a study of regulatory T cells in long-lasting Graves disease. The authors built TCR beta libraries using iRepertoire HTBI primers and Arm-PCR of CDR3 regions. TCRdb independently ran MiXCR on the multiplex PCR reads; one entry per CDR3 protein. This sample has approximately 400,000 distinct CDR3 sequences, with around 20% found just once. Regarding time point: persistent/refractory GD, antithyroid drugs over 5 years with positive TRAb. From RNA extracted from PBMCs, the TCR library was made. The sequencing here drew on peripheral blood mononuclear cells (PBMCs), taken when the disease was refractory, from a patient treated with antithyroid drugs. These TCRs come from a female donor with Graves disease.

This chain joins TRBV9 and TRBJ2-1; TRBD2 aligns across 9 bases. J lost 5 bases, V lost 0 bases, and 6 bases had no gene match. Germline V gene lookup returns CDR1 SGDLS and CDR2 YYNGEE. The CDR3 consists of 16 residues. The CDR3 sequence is CASSVVAGGANNEQFF. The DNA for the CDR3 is TGTGCCAGCAGCGTAGTGGCGGGAGGGGCAAACAATGAGCAGTTCTTC.

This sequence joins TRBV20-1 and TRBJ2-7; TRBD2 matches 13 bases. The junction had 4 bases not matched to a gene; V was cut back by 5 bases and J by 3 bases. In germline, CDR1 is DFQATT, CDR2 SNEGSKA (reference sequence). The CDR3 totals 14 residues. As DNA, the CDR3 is TGCAGTGCTCAGGGACTAGCGGGAATCTACGAGCAGTACTTC. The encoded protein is CSAQGLAGIYEQYF.

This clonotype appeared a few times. The CDR3 region is CSARAQGSAGTQYF. Written as DNA, the CDR3 is TGCAGTGCTAGGGCCCAAGGCAGTGCGGGGACCCAGTACTTC. The chain carries TRBV20-1 and TRBJ2-5, with a possible D match to TRBD2 (5 bases). Trimming took 3 bases from V and 7 from J, leaving 18 bases between them. The CDR3 consists of 14 residues. Germline loops: CDR1 DFQATT, CDR2 SNEGSKA (reference sequence).

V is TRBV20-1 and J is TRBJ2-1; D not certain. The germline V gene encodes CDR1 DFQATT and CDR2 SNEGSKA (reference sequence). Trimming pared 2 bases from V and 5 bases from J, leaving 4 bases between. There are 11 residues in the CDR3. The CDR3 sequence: CSARRDNEQFF. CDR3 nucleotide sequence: TGCAGTGCTAGACGGGACAATGAGCAGTTCTTC.

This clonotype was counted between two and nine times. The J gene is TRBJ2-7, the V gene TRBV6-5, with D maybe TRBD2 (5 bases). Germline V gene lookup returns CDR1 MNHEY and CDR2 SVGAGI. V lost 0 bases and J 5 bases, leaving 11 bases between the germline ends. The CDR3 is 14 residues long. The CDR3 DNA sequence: TGTGCCAGCAGTTACTCGAGGGTGAATAACGAGCAGTACTTC. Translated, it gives CASSYSRVNNEQYF.

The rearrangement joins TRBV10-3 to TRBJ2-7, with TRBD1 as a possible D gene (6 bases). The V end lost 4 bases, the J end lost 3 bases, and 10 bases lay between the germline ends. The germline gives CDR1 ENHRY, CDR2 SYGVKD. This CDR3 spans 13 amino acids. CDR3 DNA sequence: TGTGCCATCAGTGGACAGGCAAGCTACGAGCAGTACTTC. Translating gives CAISGQASYEQYF.

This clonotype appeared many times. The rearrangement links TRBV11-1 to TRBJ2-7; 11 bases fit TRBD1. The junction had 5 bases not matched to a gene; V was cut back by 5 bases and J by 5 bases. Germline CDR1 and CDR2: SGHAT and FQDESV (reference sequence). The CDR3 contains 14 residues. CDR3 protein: CASSTGTGGNEQYF. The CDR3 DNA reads TGTGCCAGCAGCACCGGGACAGGGGGAAACGAGCAGTACTTC.

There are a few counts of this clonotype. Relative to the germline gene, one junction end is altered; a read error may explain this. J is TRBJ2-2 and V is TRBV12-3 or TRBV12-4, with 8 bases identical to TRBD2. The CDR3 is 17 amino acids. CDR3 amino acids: CVSRQGHPGTSVGELFF. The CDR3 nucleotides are TGTGTCAGCAGACAAGGCCATCCCGGGACTAGTGTCGGGGAGCTGTTTTTT.

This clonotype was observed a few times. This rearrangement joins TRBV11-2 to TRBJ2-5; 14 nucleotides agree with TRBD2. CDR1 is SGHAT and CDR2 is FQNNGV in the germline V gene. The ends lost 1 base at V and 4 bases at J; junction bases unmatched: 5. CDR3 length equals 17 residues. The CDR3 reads CASSLGTSGRRGETQYF. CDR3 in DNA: TGTGCCAGCAGCTTAGGGACTAGCGGGAGGAGGGGAGAGACCCAGTACTTC.